Listed below are T cell receptor beta chains from one sample, sequenced in a study of vaccination effects on CD4 cells after COVID-19. Their specific antigens are unknown. Repertoires were generated with immunoSEQ multiplex PCR, while TCRdb's copy carries only in-frame clones and drops some. Of 25,000 to 30,000 clones listed, around 74% were seen once; the top ten hold roughly a sixth. Sequencing used CD4+ T cells from PBMCs cultured with HCoV-OC43 spike peptides, obtained after COVID-19 vaccination. The receptors originated from a human donor who received a COVID-19 vaccine. Both conserved end residues are part of each CDR3. D genes are given only for firm matches. Clone size, where shown, is once, few, many, or a class for clones that have expanded.

clone size	V gene	J gene	D gene	CDR3 protein	CDR3 DNA
NA	TRBV21-1	TRBJ2-7	NA	CASSKQQGDKYF	TGTGCCAGCAGCAAACAACAGGGGGATAAGTACTTC
NA	TRBV7-8	TRBJ1-2	TRBD1	CASSLEGQTSGYTF	TGTGCCAGCAGCTTAGAGGGACAGACCTCGGGCTACACCTTC
NA	TRBV18	TRBJ1-5	NA	CASSPSLSRDQPQHF	TGTGCCAGCTCGCCCAGTTTGAGCAGGGATCAGCCCCAGCATTTT
NA	TRBV2	TRBJ2-5	TRBD2	CASKREGLRHGQETQYF	TGTGCCAGCAAACGGGAGGGCCTCAGACACGGGCAAGAGACCCAGTACTTC
NA	TRBV4-1	TRBJ2-7	NA	CASSLIQITIYPYEQYF	TGCGCCAGCAGCCTCATCCAAATCACAATATACCCCTACGAGCAGTACTTC
NA	TRBV10-3	TRBJ1-5	TRBD1	CAISPRQGKGGNQPQHF	TGTGCCATCAGCCCCCGACAGGGAAAAGGAGGCAATCAGCCCCAGCATTTT
NA	TRBV29-1	TRBJ2-1	NA	CSVGPSGNEQFF	TGCAGCGTTGGGCCCTCAGGGAATGAGCAGTTCTTC
NA	TRBV24-1	TRBJ2-3	TRBD1	CATSDPNPQDRGGTDTQYF	TGTGCCACCAGTGACCCTAATCCCCAGGACAGGGGCGGCACAGATACGCAGTATTTT
NA	TRBV4-1	TRBJ2-7	TRBD2	CASSRGTSGGGYEQYF	TGCGCCAGCAGCCGAGGGACTAGCGGGGGTGGTTACGAGCAGTACTTC
NA	TRBV12-3/TRBV12-4	TRBJ1-1	NA	CASSLGGGTEAFF	TGTGCCAGCAGTTTAGGCGGGGGGACTGAAGCTTTCTTT
once	TRBV5-1	TRBJ1-4	NA	CASSLGQGVVEKLFF	TGCGCCAGCAGCTTGGGACAAGGGGTGGTTGAAAAACTGTTTTTT
NA	TRBV6-4	TRBJ2-7	NA	CASSKQGGAYEQYF	TGTGCCAGCAGCAAACAAGGTGGGGCCTACGAGCAGTACTTC
NA	TRBV27	TRBJ1-3	NA	CASSRTGGRNTIYF	TGTGCCAGCAGTAGGACGGGGGGGAGAAACACCATATATTTT
NA	TRBV5-6	TRBJ1-4	NA	CASSRQGAWGMVDEKLFF	TGTGCCAGCAGCCGGCAAGGAGCCTGGGGGATGGTCGATGAAAAACTGTTTTTT
NA	TRBV2	TRBJ1-5	TRBD1	CASSGDRDQPQHF	TGTGCCAGCAGTGGGGACAGGGATCAGCCCCAGCATTTT
few	TRBV28	TRBJ1-6	NA	CASSPLERGSPLHF	TGTGCCAGCAGTCCACTGGAAAGGGGTTCACCCCTCCACTTT
NA	TRBV4-1	TRBJ1-5	NA	CASSQVDMGWVNQPQHF	TGCGCCAGCAGCCAAGTCGATATGGGGTGGGTCAATCAGCCCCAGCATTTT
NA	TRBV27	TRBJ2-2	NA	CASSLNTGELFF	TGTGCCAGCAGTTTAAACACCGGGGAGCTGTTTTTT
once	TRBV6-5	TRBJ1-2	NA	CATQNYGYTF	TGTGCCACCCAAAACTATGGCTACACCTTC
once	TRBV3-1/TRBV3-2	TRBJ2-7	NA	CASSPSASGAYEQYF	TGTGCCAGCAGCCCCTCGGCATCGGGGGCCTACGAGCAGTACTTC
NA	TRBV9	TRBJ2-7	TRBD1	CASSPNPGTGLAF	TGTGCCAGCAGCCCGAACCCCGGGACAGGGCTAGCATTC
NA	TRBV2	TRBJ1-5	NA	CATKGTFNQPQHF	TGTGCCACCAAAGGGACCTTCAATCAGCCCCAGCATTTT
few	TRBV2	TRBJ1-2	NA	CASSEARGYTF	TGTGCCAGCAGTGAAGCGCGCGGCTACACCTTC
NA	TRBV5-1	TRBJ2-7	TRBD2	CASSLRRAGGTHEQYF	TGCGCCAGCAGCTTGAGACGAGCGGGAGGGACCCACGAGCAGTACTTC
NA	TRBV18	TRBJ1-1	NA	CASSPAVGPEAFF	TGTGCCAGCTCCCCGGCCGTGGGCCCTGAAGCTTTCTTT
NA	TRBV6-5	TRBJ1-2	TRBD1	CASRSPFTGVDGYTF	TGTGCCAGCAGGAGCCCGTTTACAGGGGTAGATGGCTACACCTTC
NA	TRBV6-5	TRBJ2-1	NA	CASKRSAGRANEQFF	TGTGCCAGCAAAAGGTCGGCAGGGAGAGCCAATGAGCAGTTCTTC
NA	TRBV4-1	TRBJ2-2	NA	CASSRKGQGRNAEAGELFF	TGCGCCAGCAGCCGGAAAGGCCAGGGGAGGAATGCCGAAGCCGGGGAGCTGTTTTTT
NA	TRBV10-2	TRBJ2-3	TRBD1	CASSLGQGALDF	TGCGCCAGCAGCCTCGGACAGGGGGCGCTGGATTTT
NA	TRBV5-1	TRBJ2-5	NA	CASSLSRGEETQYF	TGCGCCAGCAGCTTATCCAGGGGCGAAGAGACCCAGTACTTC
NA	TRBV6-6	TRBJ2-5	NA	CASSPHGTDQETQYF	TGTGCCAGCAGTCCCCACGGGACGGACCAAGAGACCCAGTACTTC
NA	TRBV11-2	TRBJ1-2	TRBD1	CASSPGQGKYGYTF	TGTGCCAGCAGTCCAGGACAGGGAAAATATGGCTACACCTTC
NA	TRBV21-1	TRBJ1-1	NA	CASSQLRSYKNTEAFF	TGTGCCAGCAGTCAATTAAGGTCCTACAAAAACACTGAAGCTTTCTTT
once	TRBV6-5	TRBJ1-2	TRBD1	CASTQQGSAHYGYTF	TGTGCCAGCACCCAACAGGGGTCTGCGCACTATGGCTACACCTTC
NA	TRBV30	TRBJ1-1	NA	CAWSVLGRVAFF	TGTGCCTGGAGTGTACTAGGCAGGGTAGCTTTCTTT
few	TRBV19	TRBJ1-1	NA	CATFRQENTEAFF	TGTGCCACCTTTAGACAGGAGAACACTGAAGCTTTCTTT
NA	TRBV5-4	TRBJ1-6	NA	CASSLGQTNSPLHF	TGTGCCAGCAGCTTGGGACAAACTAATTCACCCCTCCACTTT
once	TRBV4-1	TRBJ1-2	NA	CASSQDLRGYGYTF	TGCGCCAGCAGCCAAGATCTTAGAGGGTATGGCTACACCTTC